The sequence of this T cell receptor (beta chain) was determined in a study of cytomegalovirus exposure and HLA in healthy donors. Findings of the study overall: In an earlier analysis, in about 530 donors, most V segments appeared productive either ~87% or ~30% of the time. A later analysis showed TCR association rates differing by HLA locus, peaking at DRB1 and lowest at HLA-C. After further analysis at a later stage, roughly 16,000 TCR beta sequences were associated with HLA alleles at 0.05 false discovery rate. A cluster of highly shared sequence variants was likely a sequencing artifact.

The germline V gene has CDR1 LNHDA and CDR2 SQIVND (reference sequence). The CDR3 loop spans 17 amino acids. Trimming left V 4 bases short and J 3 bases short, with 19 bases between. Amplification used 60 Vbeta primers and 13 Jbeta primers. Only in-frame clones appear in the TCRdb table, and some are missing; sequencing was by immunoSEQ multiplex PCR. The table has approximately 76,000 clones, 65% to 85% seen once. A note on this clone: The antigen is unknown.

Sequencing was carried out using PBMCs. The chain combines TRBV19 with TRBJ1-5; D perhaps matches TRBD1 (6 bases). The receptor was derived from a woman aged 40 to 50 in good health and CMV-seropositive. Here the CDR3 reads CASSKYSDRFDNQPQHF. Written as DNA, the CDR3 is TGTGCCAGTAGTAAATACAGCGACAGGTTTGACAATCAGCCCCAGCATTTT.